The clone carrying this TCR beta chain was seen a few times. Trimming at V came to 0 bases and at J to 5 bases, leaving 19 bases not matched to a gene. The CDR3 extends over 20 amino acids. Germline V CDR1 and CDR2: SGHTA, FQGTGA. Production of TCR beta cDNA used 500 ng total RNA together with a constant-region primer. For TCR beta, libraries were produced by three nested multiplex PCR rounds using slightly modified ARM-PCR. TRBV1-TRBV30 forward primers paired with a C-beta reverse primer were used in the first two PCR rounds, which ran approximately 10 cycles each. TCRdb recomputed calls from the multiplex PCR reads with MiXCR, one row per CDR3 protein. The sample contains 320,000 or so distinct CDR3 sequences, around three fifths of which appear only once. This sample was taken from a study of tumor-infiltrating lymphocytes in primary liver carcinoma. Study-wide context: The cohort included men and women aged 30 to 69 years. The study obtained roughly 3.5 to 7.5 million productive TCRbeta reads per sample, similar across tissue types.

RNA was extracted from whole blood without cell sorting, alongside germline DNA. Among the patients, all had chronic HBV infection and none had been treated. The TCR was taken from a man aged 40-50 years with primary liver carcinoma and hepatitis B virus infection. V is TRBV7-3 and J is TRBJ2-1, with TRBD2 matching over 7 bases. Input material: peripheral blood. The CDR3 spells CASSLTSGLAEGPGHNEQFF. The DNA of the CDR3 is TGTGCCAGCAGCTTAACTAGCGGTCTAGCGGAAGGGCCGGGCCACAATGAGCAGTTCTTC.